The 27 T cell receptor beta chains given below trace back to one sample, sequenced in a study of cytomegalovirus exposure and HLA in healthy donors. In the PCR, 60 Vbeta and 13 Jbeta primers were used. This table comes from immunoSEQ multiplex PCR, and its TCRdb copy is limited to in-frame clones, with some not included. The table shows about 150,000 clones, with over 70% occurring only once. Sequencing input: PBMCs. The receptors shown here come from a young man in good health and CMV-seropositive.

V and J are TRBV9 and TRBJ2-3, with D possibly matching TRBD2 (7 bases). Germline assignment: CDR1 SGDLS and CDR2 YYNGEE. Deletions cut 8 bases from V and 2 bases from J, with 12 bases between. The CDR3 spans 13 residues. The CDR3 is CASSGGHTDTQYF. Written as DNA, the CDR3 is TGTGCCAGTTCGGGGGGACACACAGATACGCAGTATTTT.

The chain combines TRBV6-6 with TRBJ1-4; no clear D. Trimming stripped 5 bases from V and 15 bases from J, with 13 bases between. The CDR3 runs 11 residues. CDR1 is MNHNY, CDR2 SVGAGI, per germline (reference sequence). The CDR3 DNA reads TGTGCCAGCAGTAGGACTAGGGAGATGTTTTTT. As protein: CASSRTREMFF.

This chain links TRBV7-9 with TRBJ1-1; maybe TRBD1 (6 bases). CDR1 SEHNR and CDR2 FQNEAQ come from the germline V gene (reference sequence). The CDR3 is 12 amino acids. The V gene lost 7 bases and the J gene lost 4 bases, with 10 bases spanning the gap. The CDR3, as DNA: TGTGCCAGCAAAGGGGGGGGCACTGAAGCTTTCTTT. Translating it yields CASKGGGTEAFF.

The V and J genes are TRBV5-1 and TRBJ2-3; a weak D match, TRBD1 (6 bases). Per germline, CDR1 SGHRS and CDR2 YFSETQ. The CDR3 totals 16 residues. V lost 4 bases and J lost 2, with 17 bases in between. CDR3 DNA sequence: TGCGCCAGCAGCCCTACTAGTCAGGGGCCCACAGATACGCAGTATTTT. Its protein product is CASSPTSQGPTDTQYF. The whole variable domain, remainder taken from reference TRBV5-1 and TRBJ2-3, is KAGVTQTPRYLIKTRGQQVTLSCSPISGHRSVSWYQQTPGQGLQFLFEYFSETQRNKGNFPGRFSGRQFSNSRSEMNVSTLELGDSALYLCASSPTSQGPTDTQYFGPGTRLTVL.

The rearrangement joins TRBV28 to TRBJ1-2; perhaps TRBD1 as D (5 bases). This CDR3 has 13 amino acids. Trimming shortened V by 6 bases and J by 2 bases, and 10 bases separated the two germline ends. From germline, CDR1 is MDHEN and CDR2 SYDVKM. In nucleotides, the CDR3 is TGTGCCAGCAGGTCGTCAGGGAACTATGGCTACACCTTC. It yields the protein CASRSSGNYGYTF.

V usage is TRBV13 and J usage is TRBJ2-5; 9 nucleotides match TRBD1. Looked up from germline, CDR1 is PRHDT and CDR2 is FYEKMQ (reference sequence). This CDR3 comprises 15 residues. V gave up 4 bases and J gave up 5 bases; unmatched junction bases: 8. As DNA, the CDR3 is TGTGCCAGCAGCTCCGGGAACAGGGGGCGGGAGACCCAGTACTTC. Protein: CASSSGNRGRETQYF.

This clone showed up just once. This chain connects TRBV30 to TRBJ1-5; D is unresolved. CDR1 GTSNPN and CDR2 SVGIG come from the germline V gene (reference sequence). The CDR3 consists of 12 residues. V lost 2 bases to trimming and J lost 6 bases, with 8 bases between them. The CDR3 DNA reads TGTGCCTGGAGTTACGAGGGTCAGCCCCAGCATTTT. Its protein is CAWSYEGQPQHF.

The sample holds a few counts of this clone. The genes are TRBV28 and TRBJ2-2, with 10 bases lining up with TRBD1. The germline V gene has CDR1 MDHEN and CDR2 SYDVKM. The CDR3 sequence is 13 residues long. J was trimmed by 7 bases and V by 10 bases; bases with no gene match: 6. Here the CDR3 reads CATGTGEVGELFF. CDR3 DNA sequence: TGTGCCACCGGGACAGGGGAGGTCGGGGAGCTGTTTTTT.

This chain connects TRBV30 to TRBJ2-3; D may be TRBD2 (5 bases). Germline V CDR1 and CDR2: GTSNPN, SVGIG (reference sequence). Trimming left V 2 bases short and J 0 bases short, with 18 bases between. The length of the CDR3 is 17 residues. CDR3 region: CAWSQLRTRPSTDTQYF. The CDR3 DNA reads as TGTGCCTGGAGTCAGCTCCGGACTCGCCCTAGCACAGATACGCAGTATTTT.

This clone was counted a few times. The genes are TRBV28 and TRBJ1-3; no definite D call. Germline V gene lookup returns CDR1 MDHEN and CDR2 SYDVKM. The CDR3 extends over 13 amino acids. Between the trimmed V and J ends, which lost 5 bases and 2 bases, there was a span of 7 bases. The CDR3 region is CASSLRAGNTIYF. The CDR3 DNA reads as TGTGCCAGCAGTCTCCGGGCTGGAAACACCATATATTTT.

The chain recombines TRBV27 with TRBJ1-1; tentative D call: TRBD1 (6 bases). V was clipped by 7 bases and J by 0 bases, with 12 bases between them. The CDR3 totals 14 residues. Germline V gene lookup returns CDR1 MNHEY and CDR2 SMNVEV (reference sequence). CDR3 DNA: TGTGCCAGCACCCCGGGACATGTGAACACTGAAGCTTTCTTT. As protein: CASTPGHVNTEAFF.

The chain has TRBV5-1 and TRBJ2-2, with D possibly being TRBD1 (5 bases). Germline assignment: CDR1 SGHRS and CDR2 YFSETQ. V was cut by 4 bases and J by 6 bases, with 13 bases left in between. The CDR3 extends over 14 amino acids. CDR3 nucleotides: TGCGCCAGCAGCCCAGGGCGAGTACCCGGGGAGCTGTTTTTT. This translates into CASSPGRVPGELFF. The whole variable domain, filled in from reference TRBV5-1 and TRBJ2-2, reads KAGVTQTPRYLIKTRGQQVTLSCSPISGHRSVSWYQQTPGQGLQFLFEYFSETQRNKGNFPGRFSGRQFSNSRSEMNVSTLELGDSALYLCASSPGRVPGELFFGEGSRLTVL.

The V call is TRBV2, the J call TRBJ1-1; D is uncertain. The V and J ends lost 4 bases and 7 bases respectively, with 7 bases between them. Per the germline V gene, CDR1 is SNHLY and CDR2 is FYNNEI. The CDR3 has 11 amino acids. CDR3 sequence: CASSVQFEAFF. CDR3 bases: TGTGCCAGCAGTGTACAGTTTGAAGCTTTCTTT.

The CDR3 loop reads CASREQGAGNSPLHF. The CDR3 bases are TGTGCCAGCCGCGAACAGGGGGCGGGTAATTCACCCCTCCACTTT. J is TRBJ1-6 and V is TRBV11-2; 9 nucleotides line up with TRBD1. Germline V CDR1 and CDR2: SGHAT, FQNNGV. Losses at the gene ends were 8 bases for V and 6 bases for J; bases not matched to a gene: 8. The CDR3 sequence is 15 residues long.

This clone occurred once. This chain uses TRBV7-9 with TRBJ2-5; 9 bases map to TRBD2. CDR3 length: 16 amino acids. Trimming at V came to 3 bases and at J to 3 bases, leaving 8 bases not matched to a gene. Germline lookup yields CDR1 SEHNR and CDR2 FQNEAQ (reference sequence). CDR3 protein: CASSLRAGGPKETQYF. CDR3 coding DNA: TGTGCCAGCAGCTTGAGGGCGGGGGGGCCAAAAGAGACCCAGTACTTC.

The V and J genes are TRBV18 and TRBJ2-5, with 14 bases lining up with TRBD2. Germline V lookup: CDR1 KGHSH, CDR2 LQKENI. Losses at the gene ends were 6 bases for V and 5 bases for J; bases not matched to a gene: 5. CDR3 length: 15 residues. DNA for the CDR3: TGTGCCAGCTCTCGGACTAGCGGGGGGACGGAGACCCAGTACTTC. Protein product: CASSRTSGGTETQYF.

J is TRBJ2-3 and V is TRBV6-4, with TRBD2 matching over 9 bases. This CDR3 comprises 15 residues. V gave up 3 bases and J gave up 5 bases; unmatched junction bases: 6. The germline CDR1 and CDR2 sequences are MRHNA and SNTAGT. The CDR3 DNA reads TGTGCCAGCAGTGAGGTAGCGGGAGCTCAAGATACGCAGTATTTT. This gives the protein CASSEVAGAQDTQYF.

This clone has only a few counts. The chain has TRBV5-1 and TRBJ2-7; tentatively, D is TRBD1 (5 bases). CDR3 length: 15 residues. The V gene's germline CDR1 is SGHRS and CDR2 YFSETQ. V lost 0 bases and J lost 2, with 12 bases in between. The CDR3 DNA is TGCGCCAGCAGCTTGGTAGTTGGGGCAGCCTACGAGCAGTACTTC. Protein product: CASSLVVGAAYEQYF.

The rearrangement joins TRBV25-1 to TRBJ2-7, with 8 bases matching TRBD1. The CDR3 runs to 15 residues. The germline V gene encodes CDR1 MGHDK and CDR2 SYGVNS. Trimming removed 7 bases from V and 0 bases from J; junction bases left unmatched: 8. In DNA, the CDR3 is TGTGCCAGCACTACCACGGGACAGGACTCCTACGAGCAGTACTTC. Translating gives CASTTTGQDSYEQYF.

This sequence joins TRBV19 and TRBJ2-5, with 11 bases fitting TRBD2. The CDR3 consists of 15 residues. Germline V gene lookup returns CDR1 LNHDA and CDR2 SQIVND (reference sequence). Unmatched junction bases numbered 7, after V lost 9 bases and J lost 1 base. The CDR3 DNA follows: TGTGCCAGCACCTCCGGGACTAGCGGCCAAGAGACCCAGTACTTC. This codes for CASTSGTSGQETQYF.

The chain employs TRBV6-6 and TRBJ1-6; no definite D call. Germline V gene data show CDR1 as MNHNY and CDR2 as SVGAGI (reference sequence). This CDR3 contains 14 residues. V was clipped by 2 bases and J by 7 bases, with 9 bases between them. This chain's CDR3 is CASSYQQTNSPLHF. The CDR3 DNA reads as TGTGCCAGCAGTTACCAACAGACCAATTCACCCCTCCACTTT.

The rearrangement links TRBV5-1 to TRBJ2-7, with unresolved D. The CDR3 has 12 residues. Germline V gene data show CDR1 as SGHRS and CDR2 as YFSETQ. Between the trimmed V and J ends, which lost 4 bases and 5 bases, there was a span of 10 bases. The CDR3 here is CASSLDTNEQYF. In DNA, the CDR3 is TGCGCCAGCAGCCTCGACACCAACGAGCAGTACTTC.

In this sample, this clone turned up a few times. The genes are TRBV5-6 and TRBJ1-1, with D maybe TRBD1 (6 bases). The CDR3 has 14 amino acids. Looked up from germline, CDR1 is SGHDT and CDR2 is YYEEEE. Deletions cut 4 bases from V and 0 bases from J, with 10 bases between. The CDR3 DNA is TGTGCCAGCAGCACAGGGCTCATGAACACTGAAGCTTTCTTT. This codes for CASSTGLMNTEAFF. The full variable domain, its missing parts supplied by reference TRBV5-6 and TRBJ1-1, is DAGVTQSPTHLIKTRGQQVTLRCSPKSGHDTVSWYQQALGQGPQFIFQYYEEEERQRGNFPDRFSGHQFPNYSSELNVNALLLGDSALYLCASSTGLMNTEAFFGQGTRLTVV.

The J gene is TRBJ1-3, the V gene TRBV30; the D is unclear. V was trimmed by 3 bases and J by 0 bases, leaving 15 bases between them. The CDR3 loop spans 16 amino acids. Germline V gives CDR1 GTSNPN, CDR2 SVGIG (reference sequence). The DNA of the CDR3 is TGTGCCTGGAGCGGTGGACGGGGAAGCTCTGGAAACACCATATATTTT. Translated: CAWSGGRGSSGNTIYF. Full variable domain (outside the CDR3, taken from reference TRBV30 and TRBJ1-3): SQTIHQWPATLVQPVGSPLSLECTVEGTSNPNLYWYRQAAGRGLQLLFYSVGIGQISSEVPQNLSASRPQDRQFILSSKKLLLSDSGFYLCAWSGGRGSSGNTIYFGEGSWLTVV.

J is TRBJ1-5 and V is TRBV2; perhaps TRBD1 as D (5 bases). The V end was cut by 10 bases, the J end by 4 bases, with 17 bases between. The CDR3 is 14 amino acids. Germline assignment: CDR1 SNHLY and CDR2 FYNNEI. CDR3 residues: CATWAGFGNQPQHF. As DNA, the CDR3 is TGTGCCACTTGGGCAGGGTTCGGAAATCAGCCCCAGCATTTT.

J is TRBJ1-1 and V is TRBV5-6, with 7 nucleotides matching TRBD1. The length of the CDR3 is 14 residues. Germline assignment: CDR1 SGHDT and CDR2 YYEEEE. Trimming took 2 bases from V and 2 from J; bases not matched to a gene: 3. The CDR3 coding sequence is TGTGCCAGCAGCTTTGGGACAGACAACACTGAAGCTTTCTTT. The encoded protein is CASSFGTDNTEAFF. The whole variable domain, filled in from reference TRBV5-6 and TRBJ1-1, reads DAGVTQSPTHLIKTRGQQVTLRCSPKSGHDTVSWYQQALGQGPQFIFQYYEEEERQRGNFPDRFSGHQFPNYSSELNVNALLLGDSALYLCASSFGTDNTEAFFGQGTRLTVV.

This clone was picked up a small number of times. The chain carries TRBV6-5 and TRBJ2-7; 8 nucleotides line up with TRBD1. Germline V gene sequence: CDR1 MNHEY, CDR2 SVGAGI. V was clipped by 2 bases and J by 3 bases; unmatched bases: 3. This CDR3 has 14 residues. CDR3 loop: CASSYRGQGYEQYF. The CDR3 region has the DNA TGTGCCAGCAGTTACCGAGGACAGGGCTACGAGCAGTACTTC.